This T cell receptor (beta chain) emerged from a study of radiotherapy plus CTLA-4 blockade in lung cancer. V gave up 0 bases and J gave up 0 bases, with 6 bases separating them. Germline CDR1 and CDR2: MGHRA and YSYEKL. This CDR3 has 15 residues. Regarding the study as a whole: Alongside interferon-beta, early blood T cell clone dynamics were reportedly the best predictor of response.

This clone was recorded a few times. The antigen is unknown. TCRdb's copy holds only in-frame clones and misses some; the assay was immunoSEQ multiplex PCR. This sample has 83,000 or so clones; roughly 80% occur once, and the top ten carry 0.82%. The clonotype comes from a human donor with non-small cell lung cancer who had stable disease on radiotherapy plus ipilimumab. Sequencing was performed on peripheral blood, taken from a patient treated with radiotherapy plus ipilimumab. The chain uses TRBV4-1 and TRBJ1-3; D remains unclear. The CDR3 DNA reads TGCGCCAGCAGCCAAGATTCGAACTCTGGAAACACCATATATTTT. It is translated as CASSQDSNSGNTIYF.